The sequence of this TCR beta chain was determined in a study of blood T cell repertoires in COVID-19. Across the whole study: Italy, Spain and the United States were the sources of the convalescent and acute COVID-19 samples. Sample material is recorded as cDNA or gDNA derived from T cells, B-cell-depleted T cells, or PBMCs.

In the original processing: Reference gene primer amplification yielded estimated nucleated cell counts. Profiling relied on immunoSEQ multiplex PCR, and the TCRdb table lists in-frame clones only, not all of them. From that table come the V and J calls and clone size; the DNA was used to work out D and trimming. The table includes around 62,000 clones, 80% to 95% detected once. Germline assignment: CDR1 SGHRS and CDR2 YFSETQ. The CDR3 has 14 amino acids. With 2 bases removed from V and 5 bases from J, the gap between germline ends came to 13 bases. The sequencing input was peripheral blood. The gene calls are TRBV5-1 and TRBJ2-5, with D maybe TRBD1 (7 bases). The source is a man aged 70 or older with active COVID-19. The CDR3 nucleotides read TGCGCCAGCAGCTTCGCAGGGGGGAGGGAGACCCAGTACTTC. Translated, it gives CASSFAGGRETQYF.